This T cell receptor (beta chain) was recovered during a study of T cells in Graves' hyperthyroidism and ophthalmopathy. TCR beta CDR3 sequences were amplified from RNA transcripts. A set of HTBI primers served as the primers for a first-round RT-PCR of the TCR CDR3. Via MiXCR, TCRdb re-called the multiplex PCR reads, giving one row per CDR3 protein. The top ten clones hold about a quarter of a sample with some 350,000 distinct CDR3 sequences, around 14% of them seen once. The V gene end was trimmed by 2 bases and the J gene end by 6 bases; junction bases not matched to a gene: 14. From germline, CDR1 is LGHDT and CDR2 YNNKEL (reference sequence). The length of the CDR3 is 20 residues.

This sequence was found in a woman under 30 with Graves' hyperthyroidism that later progressed to Graves' ophthalmopathy. This rearrangement joins TRBV3-1 to TRBJ2-2; 14 bases align to TRBD2. The sequenced sample was blood. The chain's CDR3 is CASSQPPGLAGVVGSGELFF. The CDR3 DNA reads as TGTGCCAGCAGCCAACCCCCGGGACTAGCGGGAGTGGTCGGTTCCGGGGAGCTGTTTTTT. Filled out from reference TRBV3-1 and TRBJ2-2, the complete variable domain reads DTAVSQTPKYLVTQMGNDKSIKCEQNLGHDTMYWYKQDSKKFLKIMFSYNNKELIINETVPNRFSPKSPDKAHLNLHINSLELGDSAVYFCASSQPPGLAGVVGSGELFFGEGSRLTVL.